The entry that follows covers one T cell receptor (beta chain) sequence. This sample is part of a study of T-cell reconstitution after alpha-beta-depleted transplantation in children. Trimming left V 3 bases short and J 6 bases short, with 11 bases between. The CDR3 has 13 residues. CDR1 SGHAT and CDR2 FQDESV come from the germline V gene (reference sequence). TCRbeta library construction was performed incorporating unique molecular identifiers. TCRdb re-called the PCR reads through MiXCR, storing one row per CDR3 protein. The sample includes about 500,000 distinct CDR3 sequences, about 33% of them seen just once.

This receptor was taken from a human donor who donated a stem cell graft to a child with aplastic anemia. The J gene is TRBJ1-1, the V gene TRBV11-1; D perhaps matches TRBD1 (5 bases). Source: PBMCs from the stem cell graft donor, taken from the stem cell graft. The CDR3 loop is CASSFPGKAEAFF. CDR3 DNA: TGTGCCAGCAGCTTTCCAGGGAAGGCTGAAGCTTTCTTT.